This entry concerns a single T cell receptor (beta chain). The CDR3 runs 13 residues. V lost 6 bases and J lost 2, with 10 bases in between. CDR1 MNHEY and CDR2 SVGAGI come from the germline V gene. This specimen comes from a study of shared clonotypes between healthy human individuals. The method was immunoSEQ multiplex PCR; TCRdb's version includes in-frame clones alone and lacks a portion of them. The data show about 660,000 clones, approximately 79% seen once. Input material: memory CD4+ T cells sorted from blood. Stated subset: CD45RA-negative fraction. This sequence originates from a woman between 25 and 40 years old in good health. The rearrangement joins TRBV6-5 to TRBJ1-2, with a weak D call TRBD1 (6 bases). In DNA, the CDR3 is TGTGCCAGCAGCAGAACAGGGAACTATGGCTACACCTTC. Amino acids: CASSRTGNYGYTF.